These 30 T cell receptor beta chains were all obtained from the same sample, sequenced in a study of a mutant IDH1 vaccine in newly diagnosed glioma. Time point here: week 5, during vaccination. With topical imiquimod, each dose of the vaccine consisted of 300 ug of mutant IDH1 20-mer peptide. TCRdb's table, derived via immunoSEQ multiplex PCR, lists solely in-frame clones and lacks some. The profile shows about 36,000 clones, 75% to 85% of them singletons. Their target antigens are unknown. Sequences were derived from PBMCs, sampled from a glioma patient whose treatment included an IDH1 peptide vaccine. The origin of the receptors is a man aged 45-65 years with glioma.

The V and J genes are TRBV5-4 and TRBJ2-2; 7 bases map to TRBD1. Looked up from germline, CDR1 is SGHNT and CDR2 is YYREEE (reference sequence). V lost 2 bases and J lost 0; bases outside the gene matches: 4. This CDR3 contains 16 residues. The CDR3 loop reads CASSFYRGSNTGELFF. In DNA form, the CDR3 reads TGTGCCAGCAGCTTTTACAGGGGTTCGAACACCGGGGAGCTGTTTTTT.

The rearrangement uses TRBV27 and TRBJ2-1, with 11 bases matching TRBD2. Germline V gene lookup returns CDR1 MNHEY and CDR2 SMNVEV (reference sequence). This CDR3 comprises 14 residues. The junction had 3 bases not matched to a gene; V was cut back by 2 bases and J by 9 bases. CDR3: CASSLGSGRGEQFF. The CDR3 DNA reads TGTGCCAGCAGTTTAGGTAGCGGGAGGGGTGAGCAGTTCTTC.

The DNA for the CDR3 is TGTGCCAGCAGCCAAGAATTTCGTCGGGCAGGGCGAACCACTTCTGTGAACACTGAAGCTTTCTTT. Its protein is CASSQEFRRAGRTTSVNTEAFF. J is TRBJ1-1 and V is TRBV14; tentative D call: TRBD1 (5 bases). This CDR3 is 22 amino acids long. V was pared by 0 bases and J by 0 bases, with 29 bases between. Germline CDR1 reads SGHDN; CDR2 reads FVKESK.

The chain couples TRBV29-1 to TRBJ1-1; D is ambiguous. Trimming cost V 7 bases and J 5 bases, with 11 bases left between them. Germline V gene lookup returns CDR1 SQVTM and CDR2 ANQGSEA. The CDR3 totals 11 residues. CDR3 residues: CSALVNTEAFF. In DNA, the CDR3 is TGCAGCGCACTGGTAAATACTGAAGCTTTCTTT. Full variable domain (remainder filled in from reference TRBV29-1 and TRBJ1-1): SAVISQKPSRDICQRGTSLTIQCQVDSQVTMMFWYRQQPGQSLTLIATANQGSEATYESGFVIDKFPISRPNLTFSTLTVSNMSPEDSSIYLCSALVNTEAFFGQGTRLTVV.

The chain employs TRBV7-9 and TRBJ2-1; TRBD2 matches at 11 bases. Unmatched junction bases numbered 3, after V lost 5 bases and J lost 3 bases. The CDR3 covers 15 residues. The V gene's germline CDR1 is SEHNR and CDR2 FQNEAQ (reference sequence). The CDR3 nucleotides are TGTGCCAGCAGCAGTACTAGCGGGAGCTACAATGAGCAGTTCTTC. Protein sequence: CASSSTSGSYNEQFF.

The chain is built from TRBV6-5 and TRBJ1-3; a weak D match, TRBD1 (5 bases). The CDR3 is 15 residues long. V lost 4 bases to trimming and J lost 0 bases, with 10 bases between them. Looked up from germline, CDR1 is MNHEY and CDR2 is SVGAGI. The CDR3 here is CASSSGSSSGNTIYF. The CDR3 DNA is TGTGCCAGCAGTTCAGGGTCCAGCTCTGGAAACACCATATATTTT.

The V gene is TRBV18, the J gene TRBJ1-1; D gene uncertain. V was pared by 2 bases and J by 0 bases, with 7 bases between. Germline-derived CDR1 and CDR2 are KGHSH and LQKENI. This CDR3 is 14 amino acids long. The CDR3 is CASSPAGLNTEAFF. CDR3 coding DNA: TGTGCCAGCTCACCAGCAGGCCTGAACACTGAAGCTTTCTTT.

The chain uses TRBV28 and TRBJ1-5; 8 nucleotides agree with TRBD1. The trim removed 7 bases at V and 7 bases at J, leaving 9 bases unmatched. This CDR3 has 14 amino acids. Germline V lookup: CDR1 MDHEN, CDR2 SYDVKM. CDR3: CASTYSGGSQPQHF. CDR3 in DNA: TGTGCCAGCACCTACTCAGGGGGCAGCCAGCCCCAGCATTTT.

The chain employs TRBV5-5 and TRBJ2-7; D may be TRBD1 or TRBD2 (6 bases each). CDR3 length: 15 residues. V was pared by 4 bases and J by 5 bases, with 19 bases between. Germline loops: CDR1 SGHKS, CDR2 YYEKEE (reference sequence). Here the CDR3 reads CASSHDSDGGNEQYF. The CDR3 DNA reads as TGTGCCAGCAGCCACGACTCAGACGGGGGCAACGAGCAGTACTTC.

In its sample, this clone was seen once. This rearrangement joins TRBV2 to TRBJ2-5; a possible D gene is TRBD2 (5 bases). CDR3 length: 14 amino acids. Trimming took off 5 bases at V and 3 bases at J, with 13 bases between the two ends. Per germline, CDR1 SNHLY and CDR2 FYNNEI. CDR3 protein: CASSRTVVKETQYF. The DNA for the CDR3 is TGTGCCAGCAGTAGGACTGTCGTGAAAGAGACCCAGTACTTC.

This chain connects TRBV5-1 to TRBJ1-2; the D gene is possibly TRBD1 (5 bases). Germline loops: CDR1 SGHRS, CDR2 YFSETQ. This CDR3 has 16 amino acids. V was trimmed by 4 bases and J by 1 base, leaving 17 bases between them. This CDR3 reads CASSLPTGPFNYGYTF. The CDR3, as DNA: TGCGCCAGCAGCCTCCCCACAGGACCCTTTAACTATGGCTACACCTTC.

Here the CDR3 reads CASSSSSLSYEQYF. The DNA of the CDR3 is TGTGCCAGCAGTTCAAGTAGTTTATCCTACGAGCAGTACTTC. V usage is TRBV27 and J usage is TRBJ2-7; D remains ambiguous. The CDR3 has 14 residues. Germline CDR1 reads MNHEY; CDR2 reads SMNVEV (reference sequence). The germline V and J ends were trimmed by 4 bases and 1 base, with 11 bases remaining between them.

The chain is built from TRBV20-1 and TRBJ2-7; D unclear. The V and J ends lost 7 bases and 3 bases respectively, with 10 bases between them. The CDR3 extends over 11 amino acids. CDR1 and CDR2 from the germline V gene are DFQATT and SNEGSKA (reference sequence). This CDR3 reads CSVLDNYEQYF. CDR3 in DNA: TGCAGTGTGTTAGACAACTACGAGCAGTACTTC.

The chain couples TRBV5-1 to TRBJ1-1; the match to TRBD1 covers 8 bases. Germline V CDR1 and CDR2: SGHRS, YFSETQ. The CDR3 is made up of 13 amino acids. Trimming at V came to 4 bases and at J to 8 bases, leaving 7 bases not matched to a gene. CDR3 loop: CASSGSWDREAFF. The CDR3 DNA is TGCGCCAGCAGCGGCTCATGGGACAGGGAAGCTTTCTTT.

This CDR3 is CASSIEADPTKQYF. The CDR3 DNA reads as TGTGCCAGTAGTATAGAGGCTGACCCTACGAAACAGTACTTC. This sequence joins TRBV19 and TRBJ2-7, with D uncertain. The length of the CDR3 is 14 residues. Germline V gene sequence: CDR1 LNHDA, CDR2 SQIVND (reference sequence). Trimming cost V 0 bases and J 10 bases, with 16 bases left between them. Variable domain in full (rest from reference TRBV19 and TRBJ2-7): DGGITQSPKYLFRKEGQNVTLSCEQNLNHDAMYWYRQDPGQGLRLIYYSQIVNDFQKGDIAEGYSVSREKKESFPLTVTSAQKNPTAFYLCASSIEADPTKQYFGPGTRLTVT.

The chain joins TRBV7-9 to TRBJ1-5, with TRBD1 identical over 7 bases. CDR1 SEHNR and CDR2 FQNEAQ come from the germline V gene (reference sequence). V was clipped by 3 bases and J by 0 bases; unmatched bases: 8. This CDR3 is 17 amino acids long. In nucleotides, the CDR3 is TGTGCCAGCAGCTTTTCAGGGGGGGGAAATAGCAATCAGCCCCAGCATTTT. It translates to CASSFSGGGNSNQPQHF.

The rearrangement uses TRBV27 and TRBJ2-7, with 8 bases lining up with TRBD1. The CDR3 length is 16 residues. Germline assignment: CDR1 MNHEY and CDR2 SMNVEV (reference sequence). Trimming removed 5 bases from V and 0 bases from J; junction bases left unmatched: 9. In DNA form, the CDR3 reads TGTGCCAGCAGTCCCAGGACTACAGGGGGCTCCTACGAGCAGTACTTC. The encoded protein is CASSPRTTGGSYEQYF.

The chain joins TRBV19 to TRBJ2-7; the D gene is possibly TRBD1 (5 bases). The germline V gene encodes CDR1 LNHDA and CDR2 SQIVND (reference sequence). The CDR3 covers 15 residues. V lost 7 bases to trimming and J lost 6 bases, with 22 bases between them. CDR3 amino acids: CASTESRYWGGEQYF. Written as DNA, the CDR3 is TGTGCCAGTACCGAAAGTAGGTATTGGGGCGGCGAGCAGTACTTC.

V and J are TRBV7-2 and TRBJ2-1, with 9 bases aligning to TRBD2. The CDR3 sequence is 13 residues long. Per the germline V gene, CDR1 is SGHTA and CDR2 is FQGNSA. Trimming at V came to 0 bases and at J to 15 bases, leaving 6 bases not matched to a gene. The CDR3: CASSLAGGRVLFF. CDR3 DNA: TGTGCCAGCAGCTTAGCGGGCGGGAGGGTTCTGTTCTTC.

The chain is built from TRBV4-2 and TRBJ2-2; D possibly corresponds to TRBD2 (8 bases). This CDR3 comprises 16 residues. CDR1 and CDR2 (germline): LGHNA, YNFKEQ. Trimming stripped 1 base from V and 6 bases from J, with 15 bases between. CDR3 bases: TGTGCCAGCAGCCAAGCAGGTAGCGGGACAGCCGGGGAGCTGTTTTTT. Its protein product is CASSQAGSGTAGELFF.

The rearrangement uses TRBV6-4 and TRBJ1-3; tentative D call: TRBD1 (6 bases). Looked up from germline, CDR1 is MRHNA and CDR2 is SNTAGT. V shed 4 bases and J shed 0 bases, with 13 bases lying between them. The CDR3 runs to 16 residues. CDR3 region: CASSGGGSASGNTIYF. DNA of the CDR3: TGTGCCAGCAGTGGAGGGGGAAGCGCCTCTGGAAACACCATATATTTT.

This clone was seen more than once but under ten times. The genes are TRBV7-9 and TRBJ2-2; 12 bases line up with TRBD1. The V and J ends lost 1 base and 6 bases, in that order; junction bases with no gene match: 3. Germline V CDR1 and CDR2: SEHNR, FQNEAQ (reference sequence). The CDR3 totals 16 residues. This chain's CDR3 is CASSLVGQGAPGELFF. CDR3 DNA sequence: TGTGCCAGCAGCTTAGTGGGACAGGGGGCTCCCGGGGAGCTGTTTTTT.

The rearrangement uses TRBV6-5 and TRBJ1-2; the D is unclear. Germline V gene lookup returns CDR1 MNHEY and CDR2 SVGAGI. V dropped 4 bases and J dropped 5 bases, with 8 bases sitting between them. The length of the CDR3 is 12 residues. The CDR3 sequence: CASSSSEYGYTF. The CDR3 DNA reads TGTGCCAGCAGTTCATCGGAGTATGGCTACACCTTC.

V is TRBV7-8 and J is TRBJ2-3; D may be TRBD2 (5 bases). Trimming removed 7 bases at V and 11 bases at J, with 22 bases between. Germline CDR1 reads SGHVS; CDR2 reads FQNEAQ. The CDR3 totals 14 residues. The DNA for the CDR3 is TGTGCCAGCACCCTGCGGGCAGACGTCAAGGAGCAGTATTTT. This gives the protein CASTLRADVKEQYF.

The CDR3 reads CAWMKGNYGYTF. CDR3 sequence (DNA): TGTGCCTGGATGAAGGGGAACTATGGCTACACCTTC. V gene TRBV30 combines with J gene TRBJ1-2; D perhaps matches TRBD1 (5 bases). In germline, CDR1 is GTSNPN, CDR2 SVGIG (reference sequence). The CDR3 is 12 residues long. Trimming stripped 4 bases from V and 2 bases from J, with 8 bases between.

V usage is TRBV6-4 and J usage is TRBJ2-5; D is uncertain. The CDR3 extends over 13 amino acids. V lost 2 bases and J 4 bases, leaving 8 bases between the germline ends. The germline gives CDR1 MRHNA, CDR2 SNTAGT. CDR3 bases: TGTGCCAGCAGTGACAGGGTAGGAGAGACCCAGTACTTC. Its protein product is CASSDRVGETQYF.

J is TRBJ2-7 and V is TRBV14; no clear D gene. CDR3 length: 14 amino acids. The germline V gene encodes CDR1 SGHDN and CDR2 FVKESK. The V and J ends lost 3 bases and 3 bases respectively, with 12 bases between them. The CDR3 DNA reads TGTGCCAGCAGCCATCGGGCAAACCTCTACGAGCAGTACTTC. Protein product: CASSHRANLYEQYF.

V usage is TRBV7-2 and J usage is TRBJ1-2; possible D gene TRBD1, 5 bases. With 4 bases removed from V and 8 bases from J, the gap between germline ends came to 14 bases. The CDR3 extends over 13 amino acids. The germline CDR1 and CDR2 sequences are SGHTA and FQGNSA. The CDR3 here is CASSSSPGEGYTF. The CDR3 nucleotides are TGTGCCAGCAGCTCTTCCCCGGGGGAGGGCTACACCTTC.

The chain has TRBV2 and TRBJ2-5; 8 nucleotides match TRBD1. This CDR3 has 16 amino acids. V lost 6 bases to trimming and J lost 1 base; unmatched junction nucleotides: 10. CDR1 and CDR2 (germline): SNHLY, FYNNEI. This CDR3 reads CASRLGQESRQETQYF. CDR3 nucleotide sequence: TGTGCCAGCAGATTGGGACAGGAGTCTCGCCAAGAGACCCAGTACTTC. Looking up the rest from reference TRBV2 and TRBJ2-5 gives the full variable domain: EPEVTQTPSHQVTQMGQEVILRCVPISNHLYFYWYRQILGQKVEFLVSFYNNEISEKSEIFDDQFSVERPDGSNFTLKIRSTKLEDSAMYFCASRLGQESRQETQYFGPGTRLLVL.

The chain uses TRBV7-9 and TRBJ2-2; the D is unclear. The CDR3 is 12 amino acids. Germline-derived CDR1 and CDR2 are SEHNR and FQNEAQ (reference sequence). Trimming removed 2 bases at V and 6 bases at J, with 4 bases between. The DNA of the CDR3 is TGTGCCAGCAGCTTATTAGCCGGGGAGCTGTTTTTT. The encoded protein is CASSLLAGELFF.